This T cell receptor (beta chain) originates from a study of CD8+ T cells in alopecia areata. Study-wide context: Tofacitinib ran 6 to 18 months, followed by 6 months off drug. General study findings and limits: Many expanded lesional clones stayed in scalp and blood while on tofacitinib. Compared with normal scalp, lesional scalp had higher clonality and more expanded CD8+ clones.

Germline CDR1 and CDR2: MNHEY and SVGAGI. This CDR3 spans 13 amino acids. V lost 8 bases to trimming and J lost 8 bases, with 18 bases between them. Extracted RNA was reverse transcribed into cDNA, the sequencing template. Method: immunoSEQ multiplex PCR; TCRdb's copy keeps in-frame clones and lacks some. The table records 130,000 to 150,000 clones, roughly 80% of them present only once. Comments on this clone: What it binds is unknown.

Treatment noted: oral pan-JAK inhibitor, 5-10 mg twice daily. The specimen was CD8+ T cells sorted from blood, collected at week 4, from a patient treated with tofacitinib. The chain is built from TRBV6-5 and TRBJ1-2; TRBD1 is a possible D gene (5 bases). This clonotype was obtained from a human donor with alopecia areata. The CDR3 region is CASQQPTVSGYTF. CDR3 nucleotides: TGTGCCAGCCAACAACCGACAGTCTCCGGCTACACCTTC.